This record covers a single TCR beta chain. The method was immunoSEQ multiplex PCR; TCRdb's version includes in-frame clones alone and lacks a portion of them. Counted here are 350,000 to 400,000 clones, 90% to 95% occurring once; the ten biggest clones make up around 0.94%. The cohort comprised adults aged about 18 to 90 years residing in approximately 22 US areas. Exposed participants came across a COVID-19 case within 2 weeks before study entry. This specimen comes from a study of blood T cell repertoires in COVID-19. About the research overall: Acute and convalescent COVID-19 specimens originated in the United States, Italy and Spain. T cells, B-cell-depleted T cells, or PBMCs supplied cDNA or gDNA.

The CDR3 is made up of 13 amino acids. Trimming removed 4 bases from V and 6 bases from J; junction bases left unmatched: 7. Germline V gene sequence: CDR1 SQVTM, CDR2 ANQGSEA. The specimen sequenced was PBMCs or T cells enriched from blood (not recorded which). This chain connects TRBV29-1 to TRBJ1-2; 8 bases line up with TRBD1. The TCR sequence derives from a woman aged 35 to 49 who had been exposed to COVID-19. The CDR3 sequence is CSVGRGQGDGYTF. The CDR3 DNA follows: TGCAGCGTTGGCCGAGGACAGGGAGATGGCTACACCTTC.